This T cell receptor (beta chain) stems from a study of blood T cell repertoires in COVID-19. From germline, CDR1 is MNHEY and CDR2 SVGEGT. The V end lost 3 bases, the J end lost 8 bases, and 22 bases lay between the germline ends. CDR3 length: 16 amino acids. In the source study's methods: Amplification from reference gene primers served as the basis for estimated nucleated cell counts. The table came from immunoSEQ multiplex PCR; TCRdb's copy has only in-frame clones and leaves some out. V, J and clone size reflect that table, while D and trimming were determined from the DNA. The sample consists of just over 300,000 clones, roughly nine tenths of them appearing once.

The sequence came from a woman in her thirties with COVID-19, enrolled during active disease. Sequencing was done on a sample of peripheral blood. The chain links TRBV6-2 or TRBV6-3 to TRBJ1-2, with D hard to call. The DNA for the CDR3 is TGTGCCAGCAGTTATACGGAGGGCACGATTATGAGGGGCTACACCTTC. Translating gives CASSYTEGTIMRGYTF.